This T cell receptor (beta chain) was documented in a study of T cells in Graves' hyperthyroidism and ophthalmopathy. RNA transcripts gave rise to amplified TCR beta CDR3 regions. First-round RT-PCR with HTBI primers amplified the TCR CDR3 region. Via MiXCR, TCRdb re-called the multiplex PCR reads, giving one row per CDR3 protein. The sample includes 600,000 to 850,000 distinct CDR3 sequences, over 15% of them seen just once. The CDR3 is made up of 14 amino acids. Trimming cost V 8 bases and J 7 bases; bases outside gene matches: 6. CDR1 is KGHDR, CDR2 SFDVKD, per germline. Sequencing was performed on blood. This TCR was recovered from a woman between 50 and 59 years old with Graves' hyperthyroidism that later progressed to Graves' ophthalmopathy. This chain uses TRBV24-1 with TRBJ2-2; 10 nucleotides line up with TRBD2. This CDR3 reads CATTTSGTHGELFF. The CDR3, as DNA: TGTGCCACCACAACTAGCGGGACTCACGGGGAGCTGTTTTTT.